This T cell receptor (beta chain) originates from a study of T cell repertoires in cytomegalovirus infection. Study background: It was recently identified HLA-C-restricted and well-studied HLA-B-restricted CMV epitopes that the study used. Both CMV infection and a matching HLA type were indicated by public TCR beta signatures.

TCRdb analysed the reads with MiXCR anew, one entry per CDR3 protein. The sample consists of hundreds of thousands of distinct CDR3 sequences, about 42% of them appearing once. V was clipped by 5 bases and J by 8 bases, with 19 bases between them. The CDR3 is made up of 15 amino acids. Looked up from germline, CDR1 is SGHVS and CDR2 is FQNEAQ. This clonotype was seen ten or more times. Antigen: not known. Points from the study as a whole: HLA-C-restricted CMV-specific TCR beta clonotypes were dominant in the ex vivo response. There were carriers of CMV plus the relevant HLA, and cumulative public TCR beta family frequency identified them.

This clonotype originated in a human donor in good health (CMV status not recorded). Some clones in this sample may be carry-over from other donors' samples. The gene calls are TRBV7-8 and TRBJ1-5; no clear D. The sample here was cultured PBMCs, taken from culture after CMV antigen stimulation. The CDR3 here is CASSPSGLRAEPQHF. CDR3 nucleotides: TGTGCCAGCAGCCCTAGTGGTTTAAGGGCGGAGCCCCAGCATTTT.